This T cell receptor (beta chain) is drawn from a study of T cells in Graves' hyperthyroidism and ophthalmopathy. Authors of the study amplified TCR beta CDR3 regions from RNA transcripts. The TCR CDR3 first-round RT-PCR relied on the HTBI primer set. TCRdb independently ran MiXCR on the multiplex PCR reads; one entry per CDR3 protein. The profile shows around 300,000 distinct CDR3 sequences, around a quarter of them singletons. Study conclusions and caveats: In the blood, most expanded thyroid clonotypes above 0.001 appeared as well.

From germline, CDR1 is MNHEY and CDR2 SVGAGI. Trimming left V 4 bases short and J 4 bases short, with 10 bases between. CDR3 length equals 13 residues. The blood sample dates from first hyperthyroidism diagnosis, preceding any ophthalmopathy symptoms. This clonotype has at least ten counts. Its specificity is not known. The chain has TRBV6-5 and TRBJ1-1; D perhaps matches TRBD1 (5 bases). Sequencing was done on a sample of blood. The receptor was derived from a man between 40 and 49 years old with Graves' hyperthyroidism that later progressed to Graves' ophthalmopathy. The CDR3 sequence: CASSSWGGTEAFF. CDR3 DNA: TGTGCCAGCAGTTCGTGGGGGGGCACTGAAGCTTTCTTT.